This T cell receptor (delta chain) stems from a study of γδ T cells in repeated Plasmodium falciparum infection. Study-level information: Samples were taken at baseline, before some infections, and 21 days after each.

There are a few counts of this clone. The protein TCRdb gives is from a much larger clone and does not agree with this DNA's translation at residue 16, likely a read error; the protein shown here comes from the DNA. TCRdb redid clone calling on the multiplex PCR reads using CATT. There are around 52,000 delta-chain clones in the sample; around 1.7% occur only once, and around 16% lies in the top ten. The sample was gamma-delta T cells from blood. The clonotype was recovered from a pool of human donors (malaria-infected and uninfected, not separated).

This chain's CDR3 is CALGETHAYWGPLRLVNKLIF. CDR3 sequence (DNA): TGTGCTCTTGGGGAGACCCATGCGTACTGGGGTCCCTTACGCCTTGTTAATAAACTCATCTTT. V usage is TRDV1 and J usage is TRDJ1; TRDD3 matches 7 bases. TCRdb does not report a J gene; here it was assigned by matching the DNA to germline references. Germline V gene sequence: CDR1 TSWWSYY, CDR2 QGS. Trimming at V came to 3 bases and at J to 6 bases, leaving 28 bases not matched to a gene. The CDR3 is 21 amino acids.